This is a list of T cell receptor beta chains from one sample in a study of cytomegalovirus exposure and HLA in healthy donors. Here immunoSEQ multiplex PCR was the method, and the copy in TCRdb shows in-frame clones only, minus some. The table shows roughly 90,000 clones, with about 85% occurring only once. Input material: PBMCs. These TCRs come from a man between 18 and 35 years old in good health and CMV-seropositive. Each CDR3 is given with its conserved first and last residue. D genes are given only for firm matches. Clone size is shown for a subset of rows, as once, few, many or a class of expanded clone.

d_call clone_size j_call cdr3_length v_call cdr3_nt cdr3_aa
TRBD1 NA TRBJ2-2 17 TRBV15 TGTGCCACCAGCAGCCGACCGGGACAGGGGAACACCGGGGAGCTGTTTTTT CATSSRPGQGNTGELFF
NA NA TRBJ1-2 15 TRBV28 TGTGCCAGCACCAAACATGCGGGGGGAAACTATGGCTACACCTTC CASTKHAGGNYGYTF
NA NA TRBJ2-7 11 TRBV6-1 TGTGCCAGCAGTGAAGGGGGCCTTCAGTACTTC CASSEGGLQYF
TRBD2 NA TRBJ2-1 16 TRBV27 TGTGCCAGCAGTCTGACTAGCGGGAGAGGCTACAATGAGCAGTTCTTC CASSLTSGRGYNEQFF
TRBD1 once TRBJ2-2 14 TRBV19 TGTGCCAGTAGTATCCCAGGGGGCACCGGGGAGCTGTTTTTT CASSIPGGTGELFF
TRBD2 few TRBJ2-7 16 TRBV19 TGTGCCAGTAGTACCCTGACTAGCGGGAGATCCTACGAGCAGTACTTC CASSTLTSGRSYEQYF
TRBD1 NA TRBJ2-7 14 TRBV7-9 TGTGCCAGCAGCTTAAAGGGGACAGGATACGAGCAGTACTTC CASSLKGTGYEQYF
TRBD1 NA TRBJ1-1 14 TRBV19 TGTGCCAGTAGTATACAGGGGGCTAACACTGAAGCTTTCTTT CASSIQGANTEAFF
TRBD1 NA TRBJ1-4 17 TRBV11-2 TGTGCCAGCAGCTCTATGGGGCAGGGGGTCGCTAATGAAAAACTGTTTTTT CASSSMGQGVANEKLFF
NA NA TRBJ1-3 16 TRBV5-1 TGCGCCAGCAGCCTCAGCGGGACCTTGTCCGGAAACACCATATATTTT CASSLSGTLSGNTIYF
NA few TRBJ1-2 15 TRBV6-5 TGTGCCAGCAGTCCAGGAGGCAGGGGAAGGTATGGCTACACCTTC CASSPGGRGRYGYTF
NA NA TRBJ1-3 16 TRBV6-1 TGTGCCAGCAGTGAAGCAGAGCGAACCCGAGGAAACACCATATATTTT CASSEAERTRGNTIYF
TRBD1 few TRBJ1-2 14 TRBV30 TGTGCCTGGAGTGGGACAGGGGAGTACTATGGCTACACCTTC CAWSGTGEYYGYTF
NA NA TRBJ2-3 16 TRBV2 TGTGCCAGCAGCGGGTGGGGGGAGCGGAGCACAGATACGCAGTATTTT CASSGWGERSTDTQYF
TRBD1 few TRBJ1-5 14 TRBV10-3 TGTGCCACCAAGACAGGGGAGGTCAATCAGCCCCAGCATTTT CATKTGEVNQPQHF
NA NA TRBJ1-1 14 TRBV18 TGTGCCAGCTCACAGGGGGAAGTAAGCACTGAAGCTTTCTTT CASSQGEVSTEAFF
TRBD2 NA TRBJ2-7 14 TRBV13 TGTGCCAGCAGCCTCCAGCGGGAGGGGATGGAGCAGTACTTC CASSLQREGMEQYF
NA NA TRBJ2-1 16 TRBV4-1 TGCGCCAGCAGCCAACCCCAAAGGGGGTTTTGGGATGAGCAGTTCTTC CASSQPQRGFWDEQFF
NA NA TRBJ1-3 14 TRBV6-1 TGTGCCAGCAGTGAAGGGGCTCAATTCCGCACCATATATTTT CASSEGAQFRTIYF
NA NA TRBJ2-2 14 TRBV11-1 TGTGCCAGCAGCCCGGGGAGGTCTACCGGGGAGCTGTTTTTT CASSPGRSTGELFF
NA NA TRBJ2-2 15 TRBV28 TGTGCCAGCAGTTTATTTGGGGAGGCCACCGGGGAGCTGTTTTTT CASSLFGEATGELFF
NA NA TRBJ2-2 16 TRBV5-6 TGTGCCAGCAGCTCCCCCGGACAGGGAGGGACCGGGGAGCTGTTTTTT CASSSPGQGGTGELFF
TRBD1 NA TRBJ2-1 14 TRBV27 TGTGCCAGCACCCTGGGACAGGGTCACAATGAGCAGTTCTTC CASTLGQGHNEQFF
TRBD2 once TRBJ2-1 15 TRBV15 TGTGCCACCAGCAGAGGACTAGCGGGAAACAATGAGCAGTTCTTC CATSRGLAGNNEQFF
NA NA TRBJ2-7 13 TRBV28 TGTGCCAGCAGTTTCCAGGGAGCGGGCGAGCAGTACTTC CASSFQGAGEQYF
NA NA TRBJ1-3 14 TRBV28 TGTGCCAGCGAGGAACTCGGCTCTGGAAACACCATATATTTT CASEELGSGNTIYF
NA once TRBJ1-4 15 TRBV5-1 TGCGCCAGCAGCCCGGGAGGCGAGTTGGGTGAAAAACTGTTTTTT CASSPGGELGEKLFF
NA NA TRBJ1-5 14 TRBV28 TGTGCCAGCAGTTTAGATTCGGGGATTCAGCCCCAGCATTTT CASSLDSGIQPQHF
TRBD1 NA TRBJ1-2 15 TRBV5-1 TGCGCCAGCAGCTTGGCCTCCGGGACAGACTATGGCTACACCTTC CASSLASGTDYGYTF
TRBD1 NA TRBJ1-5 16 TRBV13 TGTGCCAGCAGCCAGGGGACAGCTAGTAGCAATCAGCCCCAGCATTTT CASSQGTASSNQPQHF
NA NA TRBJ2-1 14 TRBV5-1 TGCGCCAGCAGCGGTTTACAGGGACCCAATGAGCAGTTCTTC CASSGLQGPNEQFF
NA NA TRBJ2-7 14 TRBV13 TGTGCCAGCAGCTTCCGCGGACAGCCCTACGAGCAGTACTTC CASSFRGQPYEQYF
TRBD1 NA TRBJ2-7 13 TRBV18 TGTGCCAGCTCACCGGGACAGACCTACGAGCAGTACTTC CASSPGQTYEQYF
TRBD1 NA TRBJ1-3 14 TRBV6-1 TGTGCCAGCATCATGGACAGGGCTGGAAACACCATATATTTT CASIMDRAGNTIYF
TRBD2 NA TRBJ2-3 17 TRBV11-2 TGTGCCAGCAGCTTTACGACGGGTAGCGGGAGATCGGATACGCAGTATTTT CASSFTTGSGRSDTQYF
TRBD2 NA TRBJ2-1 15 TRBV7-9 TGTGCCAGCAGCTCGGAGCGGGAGGGGCACAATGAGCAGTTCTTC CASSSEREGHNEQFF
TRBD2 NA TRBJ2-3 15 TRBV9 TGTGCCAGCAGCGTAGGGGGACTAGCCACAGATACGCAGTATTTT CASSVGGLATDTQYF
NA NA TRBJ1-1 13 TRBV19 TGTGCCAGTAAAGAGGGGGAGATCACTGAAGCTTTCTTT CASKEGEITEAFF
NA NA TRBJ1-1 12 TRBV28 TGTGCCAGCAGTCTTTTAAACACTGAAGCTTTCTTT CASSLLNTEAFF
NA NA TRBJ1-2 15 TRBV27 TGTGCCAGCAGTTTTCGGTGGGGGCTTGGCCATGGCTACACCTTC CASSFRWGLGHGYTF
TRBD1 NA TRBJ1-2 16 TRBV28 TGTGCCAGCATCCAGGGCCCTACAGGGGGCAGCTATGGCTACACCTTC CASIQGPTGGSYGYTF
TRBD2 NA TRBJ2-3 15 TRBV7-9 TGTGCCAGCCGAGCGGGGCTAGCGGGAGCAGATACGCAGTATTTT CASRAGLAGADTQYF
NA NA TRBJ2-2 14 TRBV28 TGTGCCAGCAATTCCTTAGGGGCCACCGGGGAGCTGTTTTTT CASNSLGATGELFF
TRBD2 few TRBJ2-3 14 TRBV7-9 TGTGCCAGCAGCTTGGTCCGGGAGGGGGATACGCAGTATTTT CASSLVREGDTQYF
NA medium-sized TRBJ1-1 14 TRBV10-1 TGCGCCACATCGCCGCAGGGGTCGAACACTGAAGCTTTCTTT CATSPQGSNTEAFF
TRBD1 NA TRBJ2-1 15 TRBV6-5 TGTGCCAGCAGTTACTTGGGACAGGGCTACAATGAGCAGTTCTTC CASSYLGQGYNEQFF
TRBD2 NA TRBJ2-5 14 TRBV19 TGTGCCAGTAGTATAGTCGCCGGGAGGGAGACCCAGTACTTC CASSIVAGRETQYF
TRBD1 NA TRBJ1-2 16 TRBV7-8 TGTGCCAGCAGCTCTATAAGGGCGGGACAGGGGTATGGCTACACCTTC CASSSIRAGQGYGYTF
TRBD2 NA TRBJ2-1 15 TRBV9 TGTGCCAGCAGCTCGACGGGAGGCACCTACAATGAGCAGTTCTTC CASSSTGGTYNEQFF
TRBD2 NA TRBJ2-1 15 TRBV6-6 TGTGCCAGCAGTTACCTAGCGGGAGGGATGAATGAGCAGTTCTTC CASSYLAGGMNEQFF
NA NA TRBJ2-7 14 TRBV2 TGTGCCAGCAGTGATATTCAGTATCCCTACGAGCAGTACTTC CASSDIQYPYEQYF
TRBD1 NA TRBJ2-1 11 TRBV10-3 TGTGCCACCCGGACAGGGAATGAGCAGTTCTTC CATRTGNEQFF
TRBD1 NA TRBJ1-2 13 TRBV10-3 TGTGCCATCAGTACAGGGGGTTATCATGGCTACACCTTC CAISTGGYHGYTF
NA NA TRBJ1-1 13 TRBV6-4 TGTGCCAGCAGTCCTAACCCGAACACTGAAGCTTTCTTT CASSPNPNTEAFF
NA few TRBJ2-1 13 TRBV7-3 TGTGCCAGCAGCTTATATTCCTACAATGAGCAGTTCTTC CASSLYSYNEQFF
NA NA TRBJ1-5 14 TRBV6-5 TGTGCCAGCAGTGGGGGGACGGAGAATCAGCCCCAGCATTTT CASSGGTENQPQHF
TRBD1 NA TRBJ1-1 14 TRBV15 TGTGCCACCAGCAGGGACAGGGTGAACACTGAAGCTTTCTTT CATSRDRVNTEAFF
TRBD1 NA TRBJ1-3 17 TRBV10-3 TGTGCCATCAGCAATCCGGGACAGGGCAGCTCTGGAAACACCATATATTTT CAISNPGQGSSGNTIYF
NA NA TRBJ2-1 14 TRBV15 TGTGCCACCAGCAGAGATCTGGGGGGCAATGAGCAGTTCTTC CATSRDLGGNEQFF
NA NA TRBJ1-4 11 TRBV11-2 TGTGCCAGCAGCTTGACAGAAAAACTGTTTTTT CASSLTEKLFF